The clone carrying this T cell receptor beta chain came up a few times. What it binds is unknown. This entry comes from a study of T cell repertoires in aging, cancer and after chemotherapy. Study overall: The full dataset contained several million TCR reads. Notes on the study in general: Healthy donors lost TCR diversity with age mainly through richness, cancer patients through richness and evenness. Untreated cancer patients had significantly lower blood TCR diversity than age-matched healthy donors. Rebound thymic output was suggested by rising median generation probability during chemotherapy in each cancer cohort.

Per germline, CDR1 SQVTM and CDR2 ANQGSEA. Trimming took 4 bases from V and 10 from J, leaving 19 bases between them. This CDR3 comprises 13 residues. TCR beta rearrangements were amplified from peripheral blood genomic DNA. TRB rearrangements spanning V, D and J were amplified using mixed TRB-A/B primers. Using its own MiXCR run on the multiplex PCR reads, TCRdb lists one record per CDR3 protein. The sample records about 4,900 distinct CDR3 sequences, approximately 46% being singletons. The specimen sequenced was blood. This chain links TRBV29-1 with TRBJ1-2; weak D call: TRBD1 (5 bases). This receptor was obtained from a human donor in good health. The CDR3 nucleotides are TGCAGCGTTGGTAGGACACTCAAGGGGCCCTACACCTTC. It is translated as CSVGRTLKGPYTF. The variable domain in full, completed from reference TRBV29-1 and TRBJ1-2, reads SAVISQKPSRDICQRGTSLTIQCQVDSQVTMMFWYRQQPGQSLTLIATANQGSEATYESGFVIDKFPISRPNLTFSTLTVSNMSPEDSSIYLCSVGRTLKGPYTFGSGTRLTVV.